Listed below are T cell receptor beta chains from one sample, sequenced in a study of T cell responses to AZD1222 COVID-19 vaccine. Repertoires were generated with immunoSEQ multiplex PCR, while TCRdb's copy carries only in-frame clones and drops some. The sample consists of around 63,000 clones, 85% of them appearing once. Material: peripheral blood, obtained on day 0 of AZD1222 vaccination. Source of these receptors: an adult in good health. Each CDR3 is given with its conserved first and last residue. A D gene is named only where the DNA matches it firmly. Some rows mark clone size as missing; the rest say once, few, many or name a class of expanded clone.

cdr3_nt,cdr3_aa,v_call,d_call,clone_size,j_call
TGTGCCAGCAGCTTGTTTGTGACAGGGTCCAATCAGCCCCAGCATTTT,CASSLFVTGSNQPQHF,TRBV5-6,TRBD1,-,TRBJ1-5
TGTGCCAGTAGAGGGAGCGGGGGGATTTCCGAGCAGTACTTC,CASRGSGGISEQYF,TRBV19,TRBD2,-,TRBJ2-7
TGTGCCAGCAGTTTAAGCATGAACACTGAAGCTTTCTTT,CASSLSMNTEAFF,TRBV27,-,-,TRBJ1-1
TGTGCCAGCAGTCCAAAGGACTCCAAAAGGGAAAAACTGTTTTTT,CASSPKDSKREKLFF,TRBV2,-,-,TRBJ1-4
TGTGCCAGCTCGCTCAATACAGGAATAGCCAAAAACATTCAGTACTTC,CASSLNTGIAKNIQYF,TRBV18,-,-,TRBJ2-4
TGTGCCAGCAGCCAAGATCGGAAGACATTTACTCGGATTTGGCTCACTAATGAAAAACTGTTTTTT,CASSQDRKTFTRIWLTNEKLFF,TRBV4-2,-,-,TRBJ1-4
TGTGCCAGCATCCCCTCTGCCGGGCCTAACTATGGCTACACCTTC,CASIPSAGPNYGYTF,TRBV6-5,-,-,TRBJ1-2
TGTGCCAGCAGCAACCTACAAGTATACAGGGGAACGGATGGCTACACCTTC,CASSNLQVYRGTDGYTF,TRBV13,TRBD1,-,TRBJ1-2
TGTGCCAGCAGCTGGGCAGGGGCAAATGGCTACACCTTC,CASSWAGANGYTF,TRBV5-4,-,-,TRBJ1-2
TGCGCCAGCAGCTTGGCCGCAGCAGGGTCCTATGGCTACACCTTC,CASSLAAAGSYGYTF,TRBV5-1,-,-,TRBJ1-2
TGTGCCAGCAGTGACCGCAGGGGACCTTATGGCTACACCTTC,CASSDRRGPYGYTF,TRBV25-1,-,once,TRBJ1-2